A single sample is the source of the 32 T cell receptor beta chains below, sequenced in a study of cytomegalovirus exposure and HLA in healthy donors. With 60 Vbeta and 13 Jbeta primers, the PCR was carried out. Profiled with immunoSEQ multiplex PCR; TCRdb holds only in-frame clones, not every one. The table has 150,000 to 200,000 clones, approximately 80% seen once. The sample was PBMCs. The receptor source for this set is a woman between 50 and 59 years old in good health and CMV-seronegative.

This chain joins TRBV4-1 and TRBJ2-3; 12 nucleotides align to TRBD2. CDR3 length: 16 amino acids. Germline CDR1 MGHRA, CDR2 YSYEKL. J gave up 4 bases and V 4 bases, and 6 bases lay outside the gene matches. CDR3 in amino acids: CASSRQTSGSPDTQYF. The CDR3 nucleotides are TGCGCCAGCAGCCGGCAGACTAGCGGGAGCCCAGATACGCAGTATTTT.

The rearrangement uses TRBV9 and TRBJ1-6; no definite D call. Germline-derived CDR1 and CDR2 are SGDLS and YYNGEE. The V gene lost 3 bases and the J gene lost 7 bases, with 8 bases spanning the gap. The CDR3 covers 13 residues. The CDR3 sequence: CASSATSNSPLHF. CDR3 in DNA: TGTGCCAGCAGCGCGACAAGCAATTCACCCCTCCACTTT. Looking up the rest from reference TRBV9 and TRBJ1-6 gives the full variable domain: DSGVTQTPKHLITATGQRVTLRCSPRSGDLSVYWYQQSLDQGLQFLIQYYNGEERAKGNILERFSAQQFPDLHSELNLSSLELGDSALYFCASSATSNSPLHFGNGTRLTVT.

This clone was detected only once. The chain links TRBV7-9 to TRBJ2-3; a possible D gene is TRBD2 (5 bases). CDR3 size: 18 residues. Looked up from germline, CDR1 is SEHNR and CDR2 is FQNEAQ (reference sequence). Trimming shortened V by 0 bases and J by 2 bases, and 18 bases separated the two germline ends. The CDR3 nucleotides are TGTGCCAGCAGCTTAGCTCATTTCCCAGGAGGCCCCACAGATACGCAGTATTTT. Residues: CASSLAHFPGGPTDTQYF.

This clone was seen a single time. This sequence joins TRBV9 and TRBJ2-3, with D uncertain. Germline-derived CDR1 and CDR2 are SGDLS and YYNGEE. The length of the CDR3 is 14 residues. Trimming cost V 0 bases and J 1 base, with 6 bases left between them. The DNA of the CDR3 is TGTGCCAGCAGCGTAGGTGCAGGCACAGATACGCAGTATTTT. It encodes CASSVGAGTDTQYF.

V and J are TRBV5-1 and TRBJ2-1, with TRBD1 identical over 9 bases. Germline V gene data show CDR1 as SGHRS and CDR2 as YFSETQ. The CDR3 totals 17 residues. The ends lost 3 bases at V and 6 bases at J; junction bases unmatched: 13. The CDR3 spells CASSSFPDGQGSNEQFF. CDR3 nucleotide sequence: TGCGCCAGCAGCTCATTCCCGGACGGACAGGGGTCCAATGAGCAGTTCTTC.

This CDR3 is CASSKETVNTGELFF. Written as DNA, the CDR3 is TGTGCCAGCAGTAAGGAGACGGTGAACACCGGGGAGCTGTTTTTT. The genes are TRBV2 and TRBJ2-2; D unclear. The V and J ends lost 5 bases and 1 base respectively, with 11 bases between them. From germline, CDR1 is SNHLY and CDR2 FYNNEI. The CDR3 totals 15 residues.

The chain combines TRBV20-1 with TRBJ2-3; a possible D gene is TRBD2 (5 bases). The CDR3 spans 10 residues. Germline CDR1 reads DFQATT; CDR2 reads SNEGSKA (reference sequence). Trimming cost V 6 bases and J 9 bases, with 10 bases left between them. Written as DNA, the CDR3 is TGCAGTGCCTCACGCGGGACGCAGTATTTT. This gives the protein CSASRGTQYF.

The V call is TRBV7-2, the J call TRBJ2-3; D unclear. The CDR3 spans 15 residues. The V gene's germline CDR1 is SGHTA and CDR2 FQGNSA. The V end was cut by 1 base, the J end by 2 bases, with 10 bases between. CDR3 DNA: TGTGCCAGCAGCTTAGGTCCACAGCCCACAGATACGCAGTATTTT. Translated: CASSLGPQPTDTQYF.

This clone was picked up one time. The rearrangement joins TRBV4-1 to TRBJ2-1; TRBD2 is a possible D gene (6 bases). Deletions cut 3 bases from V and 1 base from J, with 13 bases between. This CDR3 comprises 16 residues. Per the germline V gene, CDR1 is MGHRA and CDR2 is YSYEKL. The CDR3 sequence: CASSQARESSYNEQFF. CDR3 nucleotide sequence: TGCGCCAGCAGCCAGGCCCGGGAGTCTTCCTACAATGAGCAGTTCTTC.

The chain links TRBV28 to TRBJ2-3, with no clear D. The CDR3 totals 12 residues. Germline CDR1 and CDR2: MDHEN and SYDVKM. V shed 5 bases and J shed 4 bases, with 7 bases lying between them. The CDR3 loop is CASSRSADTQYF. The CDR3 DNA is TGTGCCAGCAGTAGATCGGCAGATACGCAGTATTTT.

This clone was counted a few times. The J gene is TRBJ2-3, the V gene TRBV6-6; weak D call: TRBD2 (6 bases). V lost 8 bases and J lost 1, with 10 bases in between. The CDR3 consists of 13 residues. Germline V gives CDR1 MNHNY, CDR2 SVGAGI (reference sequence). In DNA form, the CDR3 reads TGTGCCAGCGGGGGACTGGGCACAGATACGCAGTATTTT. It is translated as CASGGLGTDTQYF.

Here the CDR3 DNA reads TGTGCCAGCTGGGAGCTCCCCCCCGCAGATACGCAGTATTTT. This codes for CASWELPPADTQYF. The chain carries TRBV2 and TRBJ2-3; tentative D call: TRBD2 (5 bases). Germline CDR1 is SNHLY and CDR2 is FYNNEI. CDR3 size: 14 residues. V was clipped by 8 bases and J by 4 bases, with 16 bases between them.

This clone appeared a few times. The CDR3 spells CAISESGREETQYF. The CDR3 bases are TGTGCCATCAGTGAGTCCGGCAGGGAAGAGACCCAGTACTTC. This chain uses TRBV10-3 with TRBJ2-5; possibly TRBD1 for D (5 bases). Germline CDR1 reads ENHRY; CDR2 reads SYGVKD. This CDR3 contains 14 residues. V was trimmed by 0 bases and J by 3 bases, leaving 8 bases between them.

In this sample, this clone turned up a few times. This chain links TRBV7-2 with TRBJ1-5; D unresolved. Germline-derived CDR1 and CDR2 are SGHTA and FQGNSA. The CDR3 loop spans 16 amino acids. The V and J ends lost 1 base and 4 bases respectively, with 14 bases between them. The CDR3 loop reads CASSLGSPLANQPQHF. The CDR3 DNA follows: TGTGCCAGCAGCTTAGGTTCACCCTTAGCAAATCAGCCCCAGCATTTT.

The rearrangement uses TRBV5-1 and TRBJ2-1; TRBD1 might be the D (5 bases). This CDR3 has 14 amino acids. Trimming shortened V by 3 bases and J by 5 bases, and 12 bases separated the two germline ends. Germline V gene sequence: CDR1 SGHRS, CDR2 YFSETQ. The CDR3 sequence is CASSWTPENNEQFF. CDR3 nucleotides: TGCGCCAGCAGCTGGACACCGGAGAACAATGAGCAGTTCTTC.

The chain is built from TRBV4-1 and TRBJ2-2, with 8 nucleotides matching TRBD1. V shed 1 base, J shed 11 bases, and the junction held 12 bases outside the gene matches. This CDR3 has 16 residues. The germline gives CDR1 MGHRA, CDR2 YSYEKL. CDR3 residues: CASSQGWARGPIELFF. CDR3 sequence (DNA): TGCGCCAGCAGCCAAGGATGGGCCAGGGGGCCGATAGAGCTGTTTTTT.

The gene calls are TRBV4-3 and TRBJ1-2; a weak D match, TRBD1 (5 bases). The V gene lost 0 bases and the J gene lost 3 bases, with 20 bases spanning the gap. Germline V CDR1 and CDR2: LGHNA, YSLEER. This CDR3 has 18 residues. The CDR3 coding sequence is TGCGCCAGCAGCCAAGATTATTCAGGGCCCCACTTCTACTATGGCTACACCTTC. Translated, it gives CASSQDYSGPHFYYGYTF.

The chain carries TRBV2 and TRBJ2-7; 8 bases align to TRBD1. V was clipped by 7 bases and J by 6 bases; unmatched bases: 14. Germline V gives CDR1 SNHLY, CDR2 FYNNEI. This CDR3 is built from 15 residues. CDR3 protein: CASTQVGQGSSEQYF. The CDR3 bases are TGTGCCAGCACCCAGGTAGGACAGGGATCTTCCGAGCAGTACTTC.

The chain employs TRBV6-5 and TRBJ2-1; D possibly corresponds to TRBD2 (6 bases). CDR1 is MNHEY and CDR2 is SVGAGI in the germline V gene. V lost 2 bases and J 7 bases, leaving 12 bases between the germline ends. The CDR3 runs to 14 residues. CDR3 sequence (DNA): TGTGCCAGCAGTTACGGGAGCGGGTATAATGAGCAGTTCTTC. This gives the protein CASSYGSGYNEQFF.

The chain recombines TRBV19 with TRBJ2-3, with D unclear. V shed 8 bases and J shed 1 base, with 10 bases lying between them. The CDR3 length is 13 residues. CDR1 is LNHDA and CDR2 is SQIVND in the germline V gene (reference sequence). CDR3 DNA: TGTGCCAGTCGAGGTTGGGGCACAGATACGCAGTATTTT. Encoded protein: CASRGWGTDTQYF.

This clone was observed a single time. The V gene is TRBV9, the J gene TRBJ2-2, with 11 bases matching TRBD1. Germline V gene data show CDR1 as SGDLS and CDR2 as YYNGEE. With V trimmed by 0 bases and J by 7 bases, 8 bases remained unmatched. The CDR3 totals 17 residues. CDR3 nucleotides: TGTGCCAGCAGCGTAGGGTTAGGGACAGGGGGTATCGGGGAGCTGTTTTTT. Its protein is CASSVGLGTGGIGELFF.

This sequence joins TRBV10-1 and TRBJ2-1; D ambiguous. V lost 2 bases and J 9 bases, leaving 20 bases between the germline ends. The CDR3 has 16 residues. Germline assignment: CDR1 WNHNN and CDR2 SYGVQD (reference sequence). In DNA form, the CDR3 reads TGCGCCAGCAGTGAGCTTAAGCAGCCCGGTAGAGGTGAGCAGTTCTTC. It translates to CASSELKQPGRGEQFF.

The rearrangement joins TRBV5-5 to TRBJ2-7; 10 bases fit TRBD1. The V segment lost 4 bases and the J segment 5 bases; nucleotides outside the gene matches: 9. In germline, CDR1 is SGHKS, CDR2 YYEKEE (reference sequence). The CDR3 sequence is 15 residues long. This chain's CDR3 is CASSETGTGVDEQYF. In nucleotides, the CDR3 is TGTGCCAGCAGCGAAACCGGGACAGGGGTAGACGAGCAGTACTTC.

The chain is built from TRBV12-5 and TRBJ2-1; D unclear. CDR1 is LGHNT, CDR2 FRNRAP, per germline. V was cut by 1 base and J by 0 bases, with 13 bases left in between. This CDR3 is 17 amino acids long. The CDR3 reads CASGLAPSGSSYNEQFF. CDR3 bases: TGTGCTAGTGGTTTGGCACCTTCCGGTAGCTCCTACAATGAGCAGTTCTTC.

The genes are TRBV5-1 and TRBJ2-3; TRBD2 aligns across 11 bases. V dropped 2 bases and J dropped 3; count of bases not matched to a gene: 8. The CDR3 is 17 amino acids. Germline loops: CDR1 SGHRS, CDR2 YFSETQ. CDR3 in DNA: TGCGCCAGCAGCTTCCTATCTACTAGCGGGGGAACAGATACGCAGTATTTT. Its protein is CASSFLSTSGGTDTQYF.

This clone appeared once. The chain links TRBV5-1 to TRBJ2-3; TRBD2 matches 8 bases. The germline CDR1 and CDR2 sequences are SGHRS and YFSETQ. V shed 0 bases, J shed 5 bases, and the junction held 5 bases outside the gene matches. This CDR3 has 15 amino acids. CDR3 nucleotide sequence: TGCGCCAGCAGCTTGGCTCTGCTAGCGGGAGATACGCAGTATTTT. Translation: CASSLALLAGDTQYF.

The V call is TRBV2, the J call TRBJ2-5; a weak D match, TRBD1 (6 bases). CDR1 SNHLY and CDR2 FYNNEI come from the germline V gene. The CDR3 is 17 amino acids. Between the trimmed V and J ends, which lost 4 bases and 5 bases, there was a span of 23 bases. CDR3 protein: CASSGSQTGKGLETQYF. CDR3 sequence (DNA): TGTGCCAGCAGTGGAAGTCAGACAGGCAAGGGTTTGGAGACCCAGTACTTC.

The J gene is TRBJ2-3, the V gene TRBV14; perhaps TRBD1 as D (5 bases). CDR1 is SGHDN and CDR2 is FVKESK in the germline V gene. This CDR3 has 13 amino acids. V lost 6 bases to trimming and J lost 2 bases, with 9 bases between them. The CDR3 DNA reads as TGTGCCAGCAGGGGGCCAATCACAGATACGCAGTATTTT. Translating it yields CASRGPITDTQYF.

The chain uses TRBV7-2 and TRBJ2-7; 8 bases fit TRBD2. This CDR3 spans 15 amino acids. The trim removed 6 bases at V and 2 bases at J, leaving 9 bases unmatched. Germline V gives CDR1 SGHTA, CDR2 FQGNSA. CDR3 nucleotides: TGTGCCAGCAGACCGGGACTAGATAGGACCTACGAGCAGTACTTC. This gives the protein CASRPGLDRTYEQYF.

The chain links TRBV18 to TRBJ2-7; 7 nucleotides align to TRBD2. CDR3 length: 13 amino acids. Germline V CDR1 and CDR2: KGHSH, LQKENI. V shed 5 bases, J shed 6 bases, and the junction held 7 bases outside the gene matches. The CDR3: CASSSREAGEQYF. The DNA for the CDR3 is TGTGCCAGCTCATCCCGGGAGGCCGGCGAGCAGTACTTC.

The chain carries TRBV7-2 and TRBJ2-1, with 12 bases that match TRBD2. The germline CDR1 and CDR2 sequences are SGHTA and FQGNSA. V lost 6 bases and J lost 7; bases outside the gene matches: 7. CDR3 size: 15 residues. The CDR3 sequence is CASRHLAGGRNEQFF. The DNA for the CDR3 is TGTGCCAGCAGACACCTAGCGGGGGGGCGAAATGAGCAGTTCTTC.

The V gene is TRBV11-2, the J gene TRBJ1-4; D gene uncertain. CDR3 length equals 14 residues. Germline V gene lookup returns CDR1 SGHAT and CDR2 FQNNGV. Trimming cost V 5 bases and J 7 bases, with 14 bases left between them. The CDR3 region has the DNA TGTGCCAGCAGCCCTCCGGGTTTGGGTGAAAAACTGTTTTTT. Translation gives CASSPPGLGEKLFF.